Below are 20 T cell receptor beta chains sequenced from a single sample in a study of CD8 T cells in ankylosing spondylitis. MiXCR was run by TCRdb on the 5' RACE reads, yielding one entry per CDR3 protein. This sample carries 150,000 to 200,000 distinct CDR3 sequences, 18% of them seen once, and the ten largest clones take about 7.8%. Sequenced sample: blood, either unsorted or a sorted T cell fraction (not recorded which). These receptors were taken from a male donor with ankylosing spondylitis or in good health (not recorded which).

In this sample, this clonotype turned up a few times. The chain couples TRBV29-1 to TRBJ2-1; unclear D gene. Trimming took 4 bases from V and 2 from J, leaving 3 bases between them. Germline values: CDR1 SQVTM, CDR2 ANQGSEA. The CDR3 length is 11 residues. CDR3 loop: CSVGTYNEQFF. DNA of the CDR3: TGCAGCGTTGGGACCTACAATGAGCAGTTCTTC.

Many counts were recorded for this clonotype. V usage is TRBV11-1 and J usage is TRBJ2-1; 7 bases fit TRBD2. This CDR3 comprises 16 residues. Trimming at V came to 1 base and at J to 9 bases, leaving 12 bases not matched to a gene. Germline loops: CDR1 SGHAT, CDR2 FQDESV (reference sequence). CDR3 region: CASSLVWTRLRSEQFF. The CDR3 coding sequence is TGTGCCAGCAGCTTAGTTTGGACTAGACTCCGGAGTGAGCAGTTCTTC. The entire variable domain, with the rest obtained from reference TRBV11-1 and TRBJ2-1, is as follows: EAEVAQSPRYKITEKSQAVAFWCDPISGHATLYWYRQILGQGPELLVQFQDESVVDDSQLPKDRFSAERLKGVDSTLKIQPAELGDSAMYLCASSLVWTRLRSEQFFGPGTRLTVL.

This clonotype was seen more than once but under ten times. The gene calls are TRBV7-2 and TRBJ1-4; no reliable D call. Germline assignment: CDR1 SGHTA and CDR2 FQGNSA. There are 15 residues in the CDR3. Trimming removed 1 base from V and 4 bases from J, with 10 bases in between. CDR3 sequence (DNA): TGTGCCAGCAGCTTAGTCGGACGGTATAATGAAAAACTGTTTTTT. Its protein is CASSLVGRYNEKLFF.

V usage is TRBV4-1 and J usage is TRBJ2-7, with D perhaps TRBD2 (5 bases). Germline assignment: CDR1 MGHRA and CDR2 YSYEKL. The CDR3 loop spans 15 amino acids. V shed 4 bases and J shed 3 bases, with 16 bases lying between them. Here the CDR3 DNA reads TGCGCCAGCAGCCTTCGCGCAGAGCGGTTCTACGAGCAGTACTTC. Translated, it gives CASSLRAERFYEQYF.

As regards this clonotype: With a much larger clone just one base away, this may be a read error. The chain joins TRBV5-1 to TRBJ2-1; possibly TRBD1 for D (6 bases). Germline V gene data show CDR1 as SGHRS and CDR2 as YFSETQ. The CDR3 covers 15 residues. CDR3 in DNA: TGCGCCAGCAGTTTGGGGCAGGGGCCCCACAATGAGCAGTTCTTC. It encodes CASSLGQGPHNEQFF. Filled out from reference TRBV5-1 and TRBJ2-1, the complete variable domain reads KAGVTQTPRYLIKTRGQQVTLSCSPISGHRSVSWYQQTPGQGLQFLFEYFSETQRNKGNFPGRFSGRQFSNSRSEMNVSTLELGDSALYLCASSLGQGPHNEQFFGPGTRLTVL.

This clonotype turned up a few times. The V gene is TRBV6-1, the J gene TRBJ2-4; D may match TRBD1 or TRBD2 (7 bases each). Germline V gene lookup returns CDR1 MNHNS and CDR2 SASEGT. V was clipped by 6 bases and J by 1 base, with 13 bases between them. The CDR3 has 15 residues. As DNA, the CDR3 is TGTGCCAGCAGCAGGGGGAGGGAGGCCAAAAACATTCAGTACTTC. Translating it yields CASSRGREAKNIQYF.

The chain uses TRBV20-1 and TRBJ1-5; no clear D gene. The CDR3 length is 14 residues. Germline loops: CDR1 DFQATT, CDR2 SNEGSKA (reference sequence). V was trimmed by 0 bases and J by 1 base, leaving 7 bases between them. The CDR3 DNA reads TGCAGTGCTAGAGACTTCTTGAGCAATCAGCCCCAGCATTTT. Translating it yields CSARDFLSNQPQHF.

This clonotype has a count of ten or more. This chain links TRBV20-1 with TRBJ1-2, with 8 bases fitting TRBD1. The germline gives CDR1 DFQATT, CDR2 SNEGSKA (reference sequence). The J segment lost 3 bases and the V segment lost 1 base, leaving 7 bases of the junction unmatched. The CDR3 has 15 amino acids. CDR3 bases: TGCAGTGCTAGAGTCACGCCGGGACAGGACTATGGCTACACCTTC. This sequence encodes CSARVTPGQDYGYTF.

A few counts support this clonotype. V gene TRBV7-3 combines with J gene TRBJ1-4; no clear D gene. Trimming shortened V by 0 bases and J by 2 bases, and 7 bases separated the two germline ends. There are 15 residues in the CDR3. The germline V gene encodes CDR1 SGHTA and CDR2 FQGTGA. The CDR3 sequence is CASSLTAATNEKLFF. In DNA, the CDR3 is TGTGCCAGCAGCTTAACGGCGGCGACTAATGAAAAACTGTTTTTT.

This clonotype was detected only a few times. CDR3 coding DNA: TGTGCCAGCAGTACTATAGCGGAATACTACGAGCAGTACTTC. Protein sequence: CASSTIAEYYEQYF. This chain links TRBV6-2 or TRBV6-3 with TRBJ2-7; TRBD2 might be the D (6 bases). CDR3 length: 14 amino acids. Germline V gene data show CDR1 as MNHEY and CDR2 as SVGEGT. V lost 5 bases and J 3 bases, leaving 14 bases between the germline ends.

The chain uses TRBV6-1 and TRBJ2-7, with 7 nucleotides matching TRBD2. The CDR3 length is 14 residues. Germline loops: CDR1 MNHNS, CDR2 SASEGT. Trimming removed 11 bases from V and 0 bases from J; junction bases left unmatched: 10. The CDR3 reads CAGLAGPISYEQYF. CDR3 sequence (DNA): TGTGCCGGTTTAGCGGGCCCAATCTCCTACGAGCAGTACTTC.

This clonotype was counted at least ten times. This chain uses TRBV11-2 with TRBJ1-6, with D perhaps TRBD1 (6 bases). V was trimmed by 8 bases and J by 11 bases, leaving 19 bases between them. Germline V lookup: CDR1 SGHAT, CDR2 FQNNGV. The CDR3 has 14 residues. The CDR3 DNA reads TGTGCCAGCCGTCCGGGACAACGTGGGGCACCCCTCCACTTT. It specifies CASRPGQRGAPLHF.

This clonotype has at least ten counts. This chain joins TRBV20-1 and TRBJ2-5; 9 nucleotides match TRBD1. The CDR3 consists of 15 residues. V lost 6 bases and J lost 5; bases outside the gene matches: 13. Per germline, CDR1 DFQATT and CDR2 SNEGSKA (reference sequence). The CDR3 loop is CSAKPHRGLRETQYF. CDR3 DNA: TGCAGTGCGAAACCCCACAGGGGGCTTCGGGAGACCCAGTACTTC.

This clonotype has a count of ten or more. CDR3 DNA sequence: TGCAGTGCTAGTAGTCCCCGAGGAGGAAGTGAAGCTTTCTTT. Translating gives CSASSPRGGSEAFF. The chain combines TRBV20-1 with TRBJ1-1; no firm D call. The CDR3 consists of 14 residues. The V gene lost 3 bases and the J gene lost 7 bases, with 18 bases spanning the gap. Germline V gene sequence: CDR1 DFQATT, CDR2 SNEGSKA (reference sequence).

V and J are TRBV28 and TRBJ1-5; D is ambiguous. V was pared by 6 bases and J by 5 bases, with 17 bases between. The CDR3 extends over 15 amino acids. Germline CDR1 and CDR2: MDHEN and SYDVKM. CDR3: CASREEAVDYQPQHF. CDR3 nucleotides: TGTGCCAGCAGAGAAGAGGCGGTGGATTATCAGCCCCAGCATTTT.

V and J are TRBV12-3 or TRBV12-4 and TRBJ1-1; D is uncertain. There are 12 residues in the CDR3. Trimming took off 8 bases at V and 1 base at J, with 8 bases between the two ends. CDR3 nucleotide sequence: TGTGCCAGCCGCCCGGAGAACACTGAAGCTTTCTTT. Its translation is CASRPENTEAFF.

Ten or more counts support this clonotype. The V call is TRBV28, the J call TRBJ2-7, with 11 bases identical to TRBD2. V was clipped by 4 bases and J by 1 base; unmatched bases: 9. The CDR3 runs 17 residues. Germline-derived CDR1 and CDR2 are MDHEN and SYDVKM. CDR3 sequence reads: CASSSKRLAGWSYEQYF. The CDR3 DNA reads TGTGCCAGCAGTTCAAAACGACTAGCGGGGTGGTCCTACGAGCAGTACTTC.

This clonotype came up a few times. This chain uses TRBV7-2 with TRBJ1-6; the D is unclear. The CDR3 runs to 12 residues. Trimming cost V 3 bases and J 10 bases, with 7 bases left between them. In germline, CDR1 is SGHTA, CDR2 FQGNSA. The CDR3 loop reads CASSFQNSPLHF. The CDR3, as DNA: TGTGCCAGCAGCTTTCAGAACTCACCCCTCCACTTT.

This clonotype appeared a single time. The chain links TRBV5-5 to TRBJ1-4; 9 positions match TRBD1. Germline V lookup: CDR1 SGHKS, CDR2 YYEKEE (reference sequence). This CDR3 is 14 amino acids long. J gave up 6 bases and V 5 bases, and 5 bases lay outside the gene matches. The CDR3 nucleotides read TGTGCCAGCAGTGGGACAGGGAAGGATGAAAAACTGTTTTTT. Amino acid sequence: CASSGTGKDEKLFF.

This clonotype was picked up many times. The chain carries TRBV5-1 and TRBJ2-7; maybe TRBD2 (6 bases). Trimming stripped 5 bases from V and 0 bases from J, with 9 bases between. The length of the CDR3 is 13 residues. CDR1 and CDR2 from the germline V gene are SGHRS and YFSETQ. The CDR3 spells CASSRDFSYEQYF. The CDR3 DNA follows: TGCGCCAGCAGTCGGGACTTCTCCTACGAGCAGTACTTC.